These T cell receptor beta chains were read from a single sample in a study of blood T cell repertoires in COVID-19. Sequencing was performed with immunoSEQ multiplex PCR; in TCRdb, only in-frame clones are kept and a portion is missing. The sample comprises tens of thousands of clones, 83% of which are singletons, and 5% to 6.5% rests with the top ten. The sequencing sample was made of peripheral blood. These receptors were collected from a middle-aged man with active COVID-19. The CDR3 runs from the conserved cysteine through the conserved F or W. The order of the fields is J gene, clone size, D gene, V gene, CDR3 protein, CDR3 DNA. A D gene is named only where the DNA matches it firmly. Clone size, where shown, is once, few, many, or a class for clones that have expanded.

TRBJ1-1 - TRBD1 TRBV13 CASSPRTGQYTEAFF TGTGCCAGCAGCCCCCGGACAGGTCAATACACTGAAGCTTTCTTT
TRBJ2-7 - TRBD2 TRBV3-1/TRBV3-2 CASSQALAEAYEQYF TGTGCCAGCAGCCAGGCACTAGCGGAGGCCTACGAGCAGTACTTC
TRBJ1-4 - - TRBV11-2 CASSPITGSNEKLFF TGTGCCAGCAGTCCAATTACAGGATCTAATGAAAAACTGTTTTTT
TRBJ2-7 - TRBD1 TRBV6-2/TRBV6-3 CASSDELQGWNEQYF TGTGCCAGCAGTGACGAATTACAGGGGTGGAACGAGCAGTACTTC
TRBJ2-3 few - TRBV18 CASSPVDTQYF TGTGCCAGCTCACCCGTAGATACGCAGTATTTT
TRBJ1-2 large TRBD1 TRBV6-5 CASTRQGSRGGYTF TGTGCCAGCACTCGACAGGGATCCCGGGGGGGCTACACCTTC
TRBJ2-5 - TRBD2 TRBV7-2 CASSLAGVTETQYF TGTGCCAGCAGCTTGGCGGGAGTCACAGAGACCCAGTACTTC
TRBJ2-7 - TRBD1 TRBV4-2 CASTDRGGSEQYF TGTGCCAGCACAGACAGGGGGGGCTCCGAGCAGTACTTC
TRBJ2-7 - - TRBV5-4 CASSLGGGLGYEQYF TGTGCCAGCAGCTTGGGAGGGGGATTGGGCTACGAGCAGTACTTC
TRBJ2-5 - - TRBV7-9 CASTPGAGEETQYF TGTGCCAGCACGCCGGGGGCGGGAGAAGAGACCCAGTACTTC
TRBJ1-5 - - TRBV19 CASHDKPRNQPQHF TGTGCCAGCCACGACAAGCCCCGAAATCAGCCCCAGCATTTT
TRBJ1-1 - - TRBV7-8 CASSLAVAQQRVGFEAFF TGTGCCAGCAGCTTAGCCGTCGCCCAACAACGCGTCGGGTTTGAAGCTTTCTTT
TRBJ2-1 - - TRBV28 CASSSSGQGEQFF TGTGCCAGCAGTAGTTCCGGGCAGGGTGAGCAGTTCTTC
TRBJ1-4 few - TRBV10-3 CAISESGWSNEKLFF TGTGCCATCAGTGAGTCCGGGTGGTCTAATGAAAAACTGTTTTTT
TRBJ2-1 once TRBD1 TRBV2 CASRQGANNEQFF TGTGCCAGTAGACAGGGCGCTAACAATGAGCAGTTCTTC
TRBJ2-5 - TRBD1 TRBV3-1/TRBV3-2 CASSQDKGAKTQYF TGTGCCAGCAGCCAAGATAAGGGGGCGAAGACCCAGTACTTC
TRBJ2-1 medium-sized - TRBV9 CASSGLQPRQGYGHNEQFF TGTGCCAGCAGCGGCCTACAGCCTAGGCAGGGGTATGGGCACAATGAGCAGTTCTTC
TRBJ2-5 - - TRBV23-1 CASSTDSRYQETQYF TGCGCCAGCAGTACGGACAGCCGGTACCAAGAGACCCAGTACTTC
TRBJ2-1 - - TRBV18 CASSPPDSPRGNEQFF TGTGCCAGCTCACCACCCGACTCGCCGAGAGGTAATGAGCAGTTCTTC
TRBJ2-5 - - TRBV11-2 CASSLGTQETQYF TGTGCCAGCAGCTTAGGGACACAAGAGACCCAGTACTTC
TRBJ2-7 - TRBD1 TRBV2 CASSDDRVRYEQYF TGTGCCAGCAGTGATGACAGGGTCCGCTACGAGCAGTACTTC
TRBJ1-5 - - TRBV10-3 CAISRELNSNQPQHF TGTGCCATCAGCCGGGAGTTGAATAGCAATCAGCCCCAGCATTTT
TRBJ2-1 - - TRBV7-8 CASSLRGALNNEQFF TGTGCCAGCAGCTTACGGGGGGCTCTTAACAATGAGCAGTTCTTC